This passage covers 22 T cell receptor beta chains from one sample sequenced in a study of blood T cell repertoires in COVID-19. Some clones are missing from TCRdb's copy, which holds only in-frame ones; the method was immunoSEQ multiplex PCR. Of 35,000 to 50,000 clones in the sample, 70% to 90% were seen once. The sequencing sample was made of peripheral blood. The receptors derive from a man between 65 and 85 years old with acute or convalescent COVID-19.

This chain's CDR3 is CASSYSGGKSNQPQHF. In nucleotides, the CDR3 is TGTGCCAGCAGTTACTCCGGGGGGAAGAGCAATCAGCCCCAGCATTTT. The chain recombines TRBV6-2 or TRBV6-3 with TRBJ1-5; D may be TRBD1 (5 bases). V lost 0 bases, J lost 1 base, and 10 bases lay in between. The germline V gene encodes CDR1 MNHEY and CDR2 SVGEGT. The CDR3 runs 16 residues.

The rearrangement links TRBV18 to TRBJ1-3; D uncertain. CDR3 length: 13 amino acids. CDR1 and CDR2 (germline): KGHSH, LQKENI. Trimming left V 2 bases short and J 1 base short, with 3 bases between. CDR3: CASSPESGNTIYF. CDR3 sequence (DNA): TGTGCCAGCTCACCAGAGTCTGGAAACACCATATATTTT.

V gene TRBV18 combines with J gene TRBJ2-1, with D perhaps TRBD1 (5 bases). Germline V CDR1 and CDR2: KGHSH, LQKENI. V was clipped by 3 bases and J by 5 bases, with 11 bases between them. The CDR3 sequence is 14 residues long. The CDR3, as DNA: TGTGCCAGCTCACCGGGAAGGGGCGACAATGAGCAGTTCTTC. It encodes CASSPGRGDNEQFF.

V is TRBV7-4 and J is TRBJ2-7, with 10 bases aligning to TRBD1. Looked up from germline, CDR1 is SGHVT and CDR2 is SQSDAQ. CDR3 length equals 15 residues. V dropped 3 bases and J dropped 3; count of bases not matched to a gene: 5. This chain's CDR3 is CASSFTGQGNYEQYF. The CDR3 nucleotides are TGTGCCAGCAGCTTTACGGGACAGGGGAACTACGAGCAGTACTTC.

This chain connects TRBV7-3 to TRBJ2-2; 7 positions match TRBD2. Trimming at V came to 2 bases and at J to 6 bases, leaving 0 bases not matched to a gene. The V gene's germline CDR1 is SGHTA and CDR2 FQGTGA. The length of the CDR3 is 13 residues. This CDR3 is CASSLAGAGELFF. The CDR3 nucleotides read TGTGCCAGCAGCTTAGCGGGAGCCGGGGAGCTGTTTTTT. Variable domain in full (rest from reference TRBV7-3 and TRBJ2-2): GAGVSQTPSNKVTEKGKYVELRCDPISGHTALYWYRQSLGQGPEFLIYFQGTGAADDSGLPNDRFFAVRPEGSVSTLKIQRTERGDSAVYLCASSLAGAGELFFGEGSRLTVL.

The chain links TRBV27 to TRBJ1-1, with a tentative D call TRBD1 (6 bases). The V end lost 1 base, the J end lost 2 bases, and 8 bases lay between the germline ends. CDR3 size: 14 residues. CDR1 is MNHEY, CDR2 SMNVEV, per germline (reference sequence). CDR3 amino acids: CASSLWDTNTEAFF. The CDR3 DNA reads TGTGCCAGCAGTTTATGGGACACTAACACTGAAGCTTTCTTT.

The rearrangement uses TRBV15 and TRBJ1-5, with D possibly TRBD1 on 5 matching bases. Germline CDR1 and CDR2: LNHNV and YYDKDF (reference sequence). The CDR3 is 16 amino acids. V was pared by 8 bases and J by 1 base, with 18 bases between. CDR3 region: CATRGMRGGSNQPQHF. CDR3 coding DNA: TGTGCCACCCGCGGGATGAGGGGTGGGAGCAATCAGCCCCAGCATTTT.

V gene TRBV28 combines with J gene TRBJ1-6; 9 bases fit TRBD1. Germline V gene lookup returns CDR1 MDHEN and CDR2 SYDVKM. The J segment lost 8 bases and the V segment lost 9 bases, leaving 8 bases of the junction unmatched. The CDR3 has 14 residues. CDR3 sequence reads: CASLRDRVHSPLHF. The CDR3 region has the DNA TGTGCCAGTCTCAGGGACAGGGTTCATTCACCCCTCCACTTT.

This chain connects TRBV9 to TRBJ2-5, with 10 bases identical to TRBD2. V shed 0 bases and J 3 bases; nucleotides not matched to a gene: 5. Germline V gene sequence: CDR1 SGDLS, CDR2 YYNGEE. The CDR3 runs to 16 residues. The CDR3 nucleotides are TGTGCCAGCAGCGTAGATCTAGCGGGGGCCAAAGAGACCCAGTACTTC. Translating gives CASSVDLAGAKETQYF.

The CDR3 coding sequence is TGTGCCTGGAGTGTCGGGGGGATCTGGGAGCAGTTCTTC. Its translation is CAWSVGGIWEQFF. This chain links TRBV30 with TRBJ2-1; 7 nucleotides line up with TRBD2. Germline V gives CDR1 GTSNPN, CDR2 SVGIG (reference sequence). With 0 bases clipped from V and 10 bases from J, the junction kept 6 bases outside the gene matches. The CDR3 covers 13 residues.

The V call is TRBV7-6, the J call TRBJ2-1; 14 bases map to TRBD2. J lost 7 bases, V lost 5 bases, and 4 bases had no gene match. CDR3 length: 15 amino acids. CDR1 SGHVS and CDR2 FNYEAQ come from the germline V gene. The CDR3: CASSQRTSGRNEQFF. The CDR3 nucleotides read TGTGCCAGCAGCCAGAGGACTAGCGGGAGGAATGAGCAGTTCTTC.

V gene TRBV18 combines with J gene TRBJ2-5; D may be TRBD1 (7 bases). V dropped 4 bases and J dropped 0 bases, with 21 bases sitting between them. CDR3 length equals 18 residues. In germline, CDR1 is KGHSH, CDR2 LQKENI. CDR3 sequence: CASSLNAGGPRDQETQYF. The CDR3 DNA is TGTGCCAGCTCACTTAATGCAGGGGGGCCGAGGGACCAAGAGACCCAGTACTTC.

The chain recombines TRBV5-6 with TRBJ1-2; 7 nucleotides align to TRBD1. Germline assignment: CDR1 SGHDT and CDR2 YYEEEE. CDR3 length equals 13 residues. The V and J ends lost 4 bases and 6 bases, in that order; junction bases with no gene match: 6. CDR3 amino acids: CASSVSGTDGYTF. In DNA, the CDR3 is TGTGCCAGCAGCGTATCCGGGACAGATGGCTACACCTTC.

V usage is TRBV5-4 and J usage is TRBJ2-3; the D is unclear. The CDR3 has 15 residues. Trimming left V 4 bases short and J 0 bases short, with 12 bases between. From germline, CDR1 is SGHNT and CDR2 YYREEE (reference sequence). The CDR3, as DNA: TGTGCCAGCAGCCCATTGGCCCAGAGCACAGATACGCAGTATTTT. As protein: CASSPLAQSTDTQYF.

The CDR3 sequence: CASKGQGEAFF. The CDR3 coding sequence is TGTGCCAGCAAAGGACAGGGTGAAGCTTTCTTT. The V and J genes are TRBV6-5 and TRBJ1-1; 8 bases agree with TRBD1. The junction had 2 bases not matched to a gene; V was cut back by 7 bases and J by 7 bases. CDR1 is MNHEY and CDR2 is SVGAGI in the germline V gene. CDR3 length: 11 residues.

CDR3 nucleotides: TGTGCCAGCAGCCCGGTCTCCCTCGGGGCAGATACGCAGTATTTT. It yields the protein CASSPVSLGADTQYF. V is TRBV7-2 and J is TRBJ2-3; tentatively, D is TRBD2 (5 bases). CDR1 and CDR2 from the germline V gene are SGHTA and FQGNSA. V shed 5 bases and J shed 4 bases, with 16 bases lying between them. The CDR3 spans 15 residues.

The chain is built from TRBV5-4 and TRBJ1-2, with TRBD1 as a possible D gene (6 bases). The CDR3 runs to 16 residues. Germline CDR1 and CDR2: SGHNT and YYREEE (reference sequence). Trimming took off 3 bases at V and 4 bases at J, with 19 bases between the two ends. This chain's CDR3 is CASSSFTPGQAYGYTF. CDR3 nucleotides: TGTGCCAGCAGCTCCTTCACTCCGGGACAAGCCTATGGCTACACCTTC.

CDR3 sequence reads: CASSQDPAGGSYEQYF. DNA of the CDR3: TGCGCCAGCAGCCAAGACCCAGCGGGGGGCTCGTACGAGCAGTACTTC. The chain combines TRBV4-1 with TRBJ2-7; 9 bases line up with TRBD2. The trim removed 0 bases at V and 4 bases at J, leaving 7 bases unmatched. The CDR3 is 16 residues long. Per germline, CDR1 MGHRA and CDR2 YSYEKL.

The chain is built from TRBV4-2 and TRBJ1-6; no reliable D call. The V gene's germline CDR1 is LGHNA and CDR2 YNFKEQ. Trimming cost V 0 bases and J 7 bases, with 19 bases left between them. The CDR3 runs to 18 residues. The CDR3 DNA is TGTGCCAGCAGCCAAGATGTCGTGGCCGAGAGGCCGAATTCACCCCTCCACTTT. It specifies CASSQDVVAERPNSPLHF.

The V and J genes are TRBV6-6 and TRBJ1-5; D unclear. The germline CDR1 and CDR2 sequences are MNHNY and SVGAGI (reference sequence). CDR3 size: 13 residues. V was trimmed by 7 bases and J by 6 bases, leaving 13 bases between them. The CDR3 loop reads CASTGSDGQPQHF. The DNA for the CDR3 is TGTGCCAGCACCGGGTCTGACGGTCAGCCCCAGCATTTT.

CDR3 nucleotide sequence: TGTGCCAGCAGCGTAGATGCGTATCTTGGTCAGCCCCAGCATTTT. It yields the protein CASSVDAYLGQPQHF. This chain uses TRBV9 with TRBJ1-5; D gene uncertain. Looked up from germline, CDR1 is SGDLS and CDR2 is YYNGEE. Trimming removed 0 bases from V and 6 bases from J, with 13 bases in between. This CDR3 region has 15 residues.

In this sample, this clone turned up a few times. The CDR3 nucleotides are TGTGCCAGCAGCGTAAGCCCCGACACTGAAGCTTTCTTT. Residues: CASSVSPDTEAFF. The J gene is TRBJ1-1, the V gene TRBV9; D remains ambiguous. The CDR3 length is 13 residues. The germline V and J ends were trimmed by 1 base and 3 bases, with 7 bases remaining between them. Germline V gene sequence: CDR1 SGDLS, CDR2 YYNGEE.